This TCR beta chain comes out of a study of neoadjuvant anti-PD-1 for oral cavity cancer. Study-level information: Patients mostly received three to four biweekly nivolumab doses at 3 mg/kg before surgery.

Study-wide results and caveats: With three patients per group, TCR findings need larger cohorts. Treg/Th17 ratio rose with pretreatment blood and fell with post-treatment tumor TCRbeta clonality.

The CDR3 spans 14 residues. V lost 2 bases, J lost 8 bases, and 3 bases stayed unmatched. In germline, CDR1 is MNHEY, CDR2 SVGAGI. About this clone: Its specificity is unknown.

Most PBMC samples had roughly 0.5 ug input DNA in six replicates. Here immunoSEQ multiplex PCR was the method, and the copy in TCRdb shows in-frame clones only, minus some. The sample yields about 9,600 clones, about 70% seen once. Documented time point: after neoadjuvant nivolumab, at surgical resection. The sequenced sample was PBMCs, obtained after nivolumab (anti-PD-1) treatment. V and J are TRBV6-5 and TRBJ2-1; the match to TRBD1 covers 10 bases. The receptor was derived from a person aged 35-79 years with oral cavity squamous cell carcinoma. The DNA of the CDR3 is TGTGCCAGCAGTTACGACAGGGGGCCGGATGAGCAGTTCTTC. Translation gives CASSYDRGPDEQFF.